The text below deals with one T cell receptor (beta chain). Antigen unknown. Germline V gives CDR1 MDHEN, CDR2 SYDVKM. V was clipped by 7 bases and J by 3 bases, with 12 bases between them. This CDR3 is 13 amino acids long. The data originate from a study of CD8+CD57+ T cells in acquired aplastic anemia. About the study: Average DNA yield from sorted CD4+ and CD8+ cells was around 3.2 ug. As sequenced from healthy donors, CD4+ cells averaged roughly 10 million reads. General observations from the study: Comparison of patients with controls identified around 28 shared CD8+ CDR3 sequences.

For CDR3 and TCR beta VDJ profiling, genomic DNA was the template used. TCRdb called the reads again in MiXCR, with one record for every CDR3 protein. The sample lists about 180,000 distinct CDR3 sequences, 40% to 55% occurring once. The chain recombines TRBV28 with TRBJ1-2; no reliable D call. What was sequenced was sorted CD4+, CD8+, or CD8+CD57+ T cells (not recorded which) from PBMCs. This TCR was sampled from a human donor in good health. For the CDR3, the DNA is TGTGCCAGCAAAGTCTCCCGGGACTATGGCTACACCTTC. As protein: CASKVSRDYGYTF.